This T cell receptor beta chain was obtained from a study of beta chain features in type 1 diabetes. This clone was detected a few times. This same CDR3 is encoded by further DNA sequences in the sample. Per germline, CDR1 SGHRS and CDR2 YFSETQ. This CDR3 is 13 amino acids long. V shed 4 bases and J shed 1 base, with 8 bases lying between them. Expressed TCRB transcripts were sequenced because the isolated RNA had all been reverse transcribed beforehand. Profiled with immunoSEQ multiplex PCR; TCRdb holds only in-frame clones, not every one. The sample records roughly 450,000 clones, roughly 10% being singletons.

The receptor was isolated from a young woman in good health. The chain has TRBV5-1 and TRBJ2-5; a possible D gene is TRBD2 (6 bases). Sequenced input: naive CD4+ T cells from blood. For the CDR3, the DNA is TGCGCCAGCAGCCTCGGGAGCCAAGAGACCCAGTACTTC. It specifies CASSLGSQETQYF.